A single sample is the source of the 19 T cell receptor beta chains below, sequenced in a study of T-cell memory formation after mild COVID-19. TCRdb re-called the 5' RACE reads with MiXCR, one entry per CDR3 protein. The data hold approximately 60,000 distinct CDR3 sequences, with less than 9.5% observed a single time. The specimen was PBMCs or a T cell subset sorted from them (not recorded which). Receptors originate from a man aged 18 to 30 who had mild COVID-19 (a few samples of this study predate the infection). Cell type and time point are not known.

V gene TRBV20-1 combines with J gene TRBJ1-6; D unresolved. Germline CDR1 and CDR2: DFQATT and SNEGSKA (reference sequence). The CDR3 runs 16 residues. Trimming cost V 6 bases and J 0 bases, with 15 bases left between them. The CDR3 DNA follows: TGCAGTGCCCGCACGGGCGCAAGCTCCTATAATTCACCCCTCCACTTT. Amino acid sequence: CSARTGASSYNSPLHF.

Ten or more counts support this clonotype. The CDR3 here is CASSQDVAGDTQYF. The CDR3 region has the DNA TGTGCCAGCAGCCAAGACGTCGCGGGAGATACGCAGTATTTT. The chain is built from TRBV4-2 and TRBJ2-3, with D possibly being TRBD2 (5 bases). Germline CDR1 reads LGHNA; CDR2 reads YNFKEQ. CDR3 length: 14 amino acids. The V gene lost 0 bases and the J gene lost 5 bases, with 9 bases spanning the gap.

The V and J genes are TRBV12-3 or TRBV12-4 and TRBJ2-3; perhaps TRBD2 as D (5 bases). This CDR3 has 13 residues. Trimming removed 8 bases at V and 4 bases at J, with 13 bases between. This CDR3 is CASAKGAADTQYF. The CDR3 DNA reads TGTGCCAGCGCCAAGGGAGCTGCAGATACGCAGTATTTT.

The chain carries TRBV11-2 and TRBJ1-6; D is possibly TRBD1 (5 bases). CDR1 is SGHAT, CDR2 FQNNGV, per germline. The V and J ends lost 3 bases and 9 bases respectively, with 15 bases between them. The CDR3 extends over 15 amino acids. The CDR3 reads CASSLVGRGASPLHF. The CDR3 DNA follows: TGTGCCAGCAGCTTGGTCGGGAGGGGAGCTTCACCCCTCCACTTT.

This clonotype appeared many times. Here the CDR3 reads CASSFSRAAGSSYNEQFF. The CDR3 DNA sequence: TGCGCCAGCAGCTTCTCACGGGCTGCAGGGAGCTCCTACAATGAGCAGTTCTTC. This chain links TRBV5-1 with TRBJ2-1; either TRBD1 or TRBD2 may fit D (5 bases each). The CDR3 totals 18 residues. V dropped 2 bases and J dropped 0 bases, with 18 bases sitting between them. Germline lookup yields CDR1 SGHRS and CDR2 YFSETQ.

This clonotype was seen a few times. The V gene is TRBV4-2, the J gene TRBJ2-2; no definite D call. The CDR3 is 15 amino acids. Germline V gives CDR1 LGHNA, CDR2 YNFKEQ. V gave up 4 bases and J gave up 6 bases, with 15 bases separating them. CDR3 DNA sequence: TGTGCCAGCAGCCGAAGGGATACGGGCCCCGGGGAGCTGTTTTTT. It translates to CASSRRDTGPGELFF.

This clonotype has more than one count but fewer than ten. The genes are TRBV29-1 and TRBJ2-5; TRBD2 agrees at 9 bases. Germline CDR1 is SQVTM and CDR2 is ANQGSEA. J was trimmed by 6 bases and V by 4 bases; bases with no gene match: 3. The CDR3 runs to 12 residues. The CDR3 region is CSVASGGKTQYF. The CDR3 nucleotides are TGCAGCGTTGCAAGCGGGGGGAAGACCCAGTACTTC.

This clonotype came up a few times. The chain links TRBV6-5 to TRBJ1-1; TRBD1 is a possible D gene (6 bases). Germline assignment: CDR1 MNHEY and CDR2 SVGAGI. The CDR3 covers 16 residues. V was pared by 6 bases and J by 1 base, with 18 bases between. The CDR3 here is CASRLLGQGSNTEAFF. The DNA for the CDR3 is TGTGCCAGCAGGCTCTTGGGGCAGGGGTCGAACACTGAAGCTTTCTTT.

This clonotype came up a few times. The chain combines TRBV10-3 with TRBJ2-5, with 15 positions matching TRBD2. Looked up from germline, CDR1 is ENHRY and CDR2 is SYGVKD. CDR3 length equals 19 residues. The J segment lost 3 bases and the V segment lost 0 bases, leaving 8 bases of the junction unmatched. For the CDR3, the DNA is TGTGCCATCAGTGAGTCCCTTGGACTAGCGGGGGGGCCGAAAGAGACCCAGTACTTC. It encodes CAISESLGLAGGPKETQYF.

The sample holds a few counts of this clonotype. The chain links TRBV4-3 to TRBJ2-3; D might be TRBD1 (5 bases). Trimming took 4 bases from V and 5 from J, leaving 10 bases between them. The CDR3 contains 13 residues. The germline CDR1 and CDR2 sequences are LGHNA and YSLEER. CDR3 residues: CASSPKGQDTQYF. The DNA for the CDR3 is TGCGCCAGCAGCCCGAAGGGGCAAGATACGCAGTATTTT.

This clonotype was detected many times. This rearrangement joins TRBV5-6 to TRBJ2-3; D remains ambiguous. The CDR3 runs 13 residues. The germline V gene encodes CDR1 SGHDT and CDR2 YYEEEE. V lost 0 bases, J lost 1 base, and 3 bases lay in between. The CDR3 DNA reads TGTGCCAGCAGCTTGGATCGCACAGATACGCAGTATTTT. Translation gives CASSLDRTDTQYF.

The sample holds a few counts of this clonotype. V gene TRBV5-1 combines with J gene TRBJ2-5; 7 bases are a match to TRBD1. V trimming: 6 bases; J trimming: 7 bases; junction bases outside the gene matches: 9. This CDR3 region has 13 residues. Germline V lookup: CDR1 SGHRS, CDR2 YFSETQ. CDR3 loop: CASNRGWEATQYF. As DNA, the CDR3 is TGCGCCAGCAACAGGGGTTGGGAAGCGACCCAGTACTTC.

The chain joins TRBV9 to TRBJ2-1, with TRBD2 matching over 8 bases. This CDR3 region has 15 residues. V lost 5 bases to trimming and J lost 2 bases; unmatched junction nucleotides: 6. CDR1 is SGDLS and CDR2 is YYNGEE in the germline V gene. The CDR3: CASSAWRGAYNEQFF. The CDR3 nucleotides are TGTGCCAGCAGTGCCTGGCGGGGGGCCTACAATGAGCAGTTCTTC. Together with reference TRBV9 and TRBJ2-1, the CDR3 gives the full variable domain: DSGVTQTPKHLITATGQRVTLRCSPRSGDLSVYWYQQSLDQGLQFLIQYYNGEERAKGNILERFSAQQFPDLHSELNLSSLELGDSALYFCASSAWRGAYNEQFFGPGTRLTVL.

This chain uses TRBV7-9 with TRBJ2-7; TRBD2 aligns across 8 bases. Germline V gene data show CDR1 as SEHNR and CDR2 as FQNEAQ (reference sequence). The CDR3 sequence is 17 residues long. V gave up 4 bases and J gave up 6 bases; unmatched junction bases: 17. The CDR3 sequence: CASSSPPGGGLISEQYF. In DNA form, the CDR3 reads TGTGCCAGCAGCTCCCCCCCTGGCGGGGGGTTGATAAGCGAGCAGTACTTC.

This chain uses TRBV6-2 or TRBV6-3 with TRBJ2-5; D is ambiguous. The CDR3 sequence is 15 residues long. The V end was cut by 1 base, the J end by 0 bases, with 9 bases between. CDR1 and CDR2 from the germline V gene are MNHEY and SVGEGT. Here the CDR3 reads CASSYFRPYQETQYF. In nucleotides, the CDR3 is TGTGCCAGCAGTTACTTTCGTCCGTACCAAGAGACCCAGTACTTC.

V gene TRBV7-9 combines with J gene TRBJ2-4; D call uncertain. Trimming took 4 bases from V and 5 from J, leaving 12 bases between them. The CDR3 covers 14 residues. The V gene's germline CDR1 is SEHNR and CDR2 FQNEAQ (reference sequence). The CDR3 protein is CASSSPRIQNIQYF. CDR3 in DNA: TGTGCCAGCAGCTCCCCACGGATTCAAAACATTCAGTACTTC.

This chain uses TRBV5-4 with TRBJ2-2; D uncertain. Germline V gene data show CDR1 as SGHNT and CDR2 as YYREEE (reference sequence). CDR3 length equals 16 residues. Trimming removed 2 bases from V and 4 bases from J, with 15 bases in between. CDR3 residues: CASSLAGKGGTGELFF. The DNA for the CDR3 is TGTGCCAGCAGCTTAGCCGGCAAGGGCGGCACCGGGGAGCTGTTTTTT.

The rearrangement uses TRBV12-3 or TRBV12-4 and TRBJ2-7; 8 positions match TRBD1. There are 15 residues in the CDR3. Germline trimming cut 4 bases from V and 0 bases from J; bases unmatched to any gene: 5. The CDR3 loop reads CASSSDRASSYEQYF. The CDR3 DNA is TGTGCCAGCAGTTCGGACAGGGCGAGCTCCTACGAGCAGTACTTC.

This clonotype has a count of ten or more. The chain has TRBV30 and TRBJ2-7; D is possibly TRBD1 or TRBD2 (5 bases each). CDR3 size: 13 residues. Trimming removed 6 bases at V and 1 base at J, with 13 bases between. Looked up from germline, CDR1 is GTSNPN and CDR2 is SVGIG (reference sequence). CDR3 in DNA: TGTGCCTGTCACCGGGACGGATCCTACGAGCAGTACTTC. It yields the protein CACHRDGSYEQYF.